What follows is one T cell receptor beta chain and its context. No antigen is known for it. The sequence runs out 3 residues before the end of the CDR3; the remainder is reconstructed from the germline J gene. The CDR3 extends over 13 amino acids. Germline lookup yields CDR1 GTSNPN and CDR2 SVGIG (reference sequence). The data stem from a study of T cell clonality in common variable immunodeficiency. Study observations and caveats: Fewer deletions and N-nucleotide insertions were reportedly seen in common variable immunodeficiency TCR beta sequences. Compared with controls, CVID subjects had fewer shared TCRbeta clones.

TCRdb keeps only in-frame clones here, not all; method: immunoSEQ multiplex PCR. This sample has roughly 40,000 clones and no singletons, with approximately 2.9% in the ten largest. The sequenced sample consisted of peripheral blood mononuclear cells. The clonotype originates from a person aged 18 to 70 in good health. The chain has TRBV30 and TRBJ2-4; tentatively, D is TRBD2 (6 bases). The sequenced CDR3 bases are TGTGCCTGGAGTGTATCTATGGACTATGGT. This encodes CAWSVSMDYG. The entire CDR3 sequence reads CAWSVSMDYGQYF.